The 4 T cell receptor beta chains below were found in one sample sequenced in a study of identical twins. TCRdb called the 5' RACE reads again in MiXCR, with one record for every CDR3 protein. The sample holds some 570,000 distinct CDR3 sequences, about a fifth seen once. The same data also went into a second study, on yellow fever vaccine responses in identical twins.

Sequencing was done on a sample of CD4+ T cells sorted from blood. These receptors were taken from a woman aged 18-35 years in good health.

The chain recombines TRBV7-9 with TRBJ2-7, with 12 bases identical to TRBD1. Looked up from germline, CDR1 is SEHNR and CDR2 is FQNEAQ (reference sequence). This CDR3 region has 14 residues. Germline trimming cut 7 bases from V and 4 bases from J; bases unmatched to any gene: 5. CDR3 loop: CASMGTGGIYEQYF. The CDR3 DNA reads TGTGCCAGCATGGGGACAGGGGGCATATACGAGCAGTACTTC.

This clonotype was observed many times. V gene TRBV5-1 combines with J gene TRBJ1-5, with 7 bases identical to TRBD1. This CDR3 spans 14 amino acids. Germline assignment: CDR1 SGHRS and CDR2 YFSETQ. Losses at the gene ends were 0 bases for V and 6 bases for J; bases not matched to a gene: 3. The CDR3 loop is CASSLGGGSQPQHF. CDR3 bases: TGCGCCAGCAGCTTGGGAGGGGGCTCTCAGCCCCAGCATTTT.

This clonotype appeared a few times. The chain has TRBV9 and TRBJ2-3, with D unclear. Germline V gene data show CDR1 as SGDLS and CDR2 as YYNGEE. This CDR3 has 15 residues. V was pared by 3 bases and J by 2 bases, with 13 bases between. CDR3 region: CASSEPWSHTDTQYF. The CDR3 DNA reads as TGTGCCAGCAGCGAACCCTGGTCCCACACAGATACGCAGTATTTT.

V usage is TRBV20-1 and J usage is TRBJ2-4; possible D gene TRBD2, 5 bases. CDR1 is DFQATT and CDR2 is SNEGSKA in the germline V gene (reference sequence). The CDR3 extends over 14 amino acids. V lost 2 bases to trimming and J lost 6 bases, with 14 bases between them. The CDR3 is CSARTVGVLNIQYF. CDR3 bases: TGCAGTGCTAGAACCGTGGGAGTCTTAAACATTCAGTACTTC.